This T cell receptor (beta chain) was recorded in a study of control samples from healthy donors and cancer patients (dated by TCRdb to 2020 to 2021). Receptor libraries were prepared by the immunoSEQ multiplex PCR assay. In its TCRdb copy, this immuneACCESS table keeps in-frame sequences only and misses some clones. Where compared with another copy, unresolved V genes explain less than half of these, and the others have no known cause. For this sample the table gives under 450,000 clones, of which 75% to 95% were detected only once. The leading ten clones occupy around 6.5% of the sample. V is trimmed back by 1 base and J by 2 bases, and the junction contains 3 bases that no gene match accounts for. According to the germline V gene, CDR1 reads KGHSH and CDR2 reads LQKENI. The CDR3, cysteine through phenylalanine, is 15 amino acids long. The read is trimmed to its CDR3 DNA, 45 bases read in frame from base 1.

To note about this clone: Its antigen specificity is not known. No clone much larger than this one lies a single base away; base qualities are absent. The same CDR3 can be traced to other DNA sequences in this sample.

The chain couples TRBV18 to TRBJ2-7, with 9 middle bases fitting TRBD1. The TCR was taken from a man between 40 and 49 years old with head and neck cancer. The material sequenced was PBMCs. CDR3 protein: CASSPQGQGAYEQYF. The DNA is TGTGCCAGCTCACCACAGGGACAGGGAGCCTACGAGCAGTACTTC.